This TCR beta chain emerged from a study of blood T cell repertoires in COVID-19. Study-level background: Acute and convalescent COVID-19 specimens originated in the United States, Italy and Spain. Sources were T cells, B-cell-depleted T cells, or PBMCs; the material itself was cDNA or gDNA.

Per the original methods: Counts of nucleated cells, estimated from reference gene primer amplification, were obtained. Assay used: immunoSEQ multiplex PCR; TCRdb lists only in-frame clones, some missing. For V, J and clone size, that table is used; D and trimming come from the DNA. The sample has tens of thousands of clones, about 90% seen once. The CDR3 extends over 15 amino acids. Germline values: CDR1 SGHRS, CDR2 YFSETQ. V lost 5 bases and J lost 7, with 18 bases in between. The sequenced sample was peripheral blood. J is TRBJ2-2 and V is TRBV5-1; the D gene is possibly TRBD2 (6 bases). This TCR was recovered from a human donor in a cohort sampled during active COVID-19. CDR3 DNA: TGCGCCAGCAGAAGAGTAGCGGAGGGGAGCGGGGAGCTGTTTTTT. Translation: CASRRVAEGSGELFF.